Presented here are 5 T cell receptor beta chains from one specimen sequenced in a study of vaccination effects on CD4 cells after COVID-19. Some clones are missing from TCRdb's copy, which holds only in-frame ones; the method was immunoSEQ multiplex PCR. The sample consists of approximately 74,000 clones, 65% to 85% of them appearing once. Antigen-specific CD4+ T cell clonotypes were called by their expansion after viral peptide-pool culture in ViraFEST. CD4+ T cell isolation took place after approximately ten days of culture. Vaccine recipients, nucleocapsid antibody negative, had no prior SARS-CoV-2 infection. Which antigens these TCRs recognize remains unknown. Material: CD4+ T cells from PBMCs cultured with HCoV-NL63 spike peptides, obtained before COVID-19 vaccination. Every receptor here comes from a human donor who received a COVID-19 vaccine.

The J gene is TRBJ2-5, the V gene TRBV5-1; D is perhaps TRBD1 (5 bases). Between the trimmed V and J ends, which lost 4 bases and 2 bases, there was a span of 9 bases. The CDR3 totals 13 residues. The germline V gene has CDR1 SGHRS and CDR2 YFSETQ. The CDR3 DNA reads as TGCGCCAGCAGCCCGGACAATCAAGAGACCCAGTACTTC. Protein sequence: CASSPDNQETQYF.

The rearrangement links TRBV7-9 to TRBJ2-5; 8 nucleotides align to TRBD2. Germline CDR1 SEHNR, CDR2 FQNEAQ (reference sequence). There are 16 residues in the CDR3. The ends lost 4 bases at V and 5 bases at J; junction bases unmatched: 12. In DNA form, the CDR3 reads TGTGCCAGCAGCTCCGGCTACGGGGGGGCCGGCGAGACCCAGTACTTC. It specifies CASSSGYGGAGETQYF.

This clone was counted a few times. The chain has TRBV6-5 and TRBJ2-4; a possible D gene is TRBD2 (5 bases). The germline V and J ends were trimmed by 7 bases and 3 bases, with 10 bases remaining between them. CDR3 length equals 13 residues. CDR1 and CDR2 from the germline V gene are MNHEY and SVGAGI. CDR3 region: CASTSGNKNIQYF. For the CDR3, the DNA is TGTGCCAGCACATCGGGGAACAAAAACATTCAGTACTTC.

This clone has only a few counts. J is TRBJ1-5 and V is TRBV28, with no clear D. The V end was cut by 6 bases, the J end by 6 bases, with 15 bases between. CDR1 is MDHEN, CDR2 SYDVKM, per germline. The CDR3 sequence is 14 residues long. The chain's CDR3 is CASSIGPRGQPQHF. The CDR3 nucleotides read TGTGCCAGCAGCATTGGCCCAAGAGGTCAGCCCCAGCATTTT.

This chain links TRBV6-5 with TRBJ1-2; D is ambiguous. The CDR3 is made up of 15 amino acids. Trimming took 2 bases from V and 7 from J, leaving 17 bases between them. Looked up from germline, CDR1 is MNHEY and CDR2 is SVGAGI. CDR3 protein: CASSYTTPPGRGYTF. DNA for the CDR3: TGTGCCAGCAGTTACACGACACCGCCCGGTCGTGGCTACACCTTC.